This T cell receptor beta chain was found in a study of blood T cell repertoires in COVID-19. Only in-frame clones appear in the TCRdb table, and some are missing; sequencing was by immunoSEQ multiplex PCR. The profile shows roughly 64,000 clones, roughly 70% of them singletons. The CDR3 totals 14 residues. Germline assignment: CDR1 SGHTA and CDR2 FQGNSA. After removal of 5 bases from V and 4 bases from J, the junction contained 3 bases not matched to a gene. The sequence was obtained from a woman aged 55-69 years who had been exposed to COVID-19. This chain connects TRBV7-2 to TRBJ1-5, with 9 bases identical to TRBD1. Sequences were obtained from PBMCs or T cells enriched from blood (not recorded which). CDR3 region: CASSPGQGNQPQHF. For the CDR3, the DNA is TGTGCCAGCAGCCCTGGACAGGGGAATCAGCCCCAGCATTTT.